The source of this T cell receptor (beta chain) is a study of shared clonotypes between healthy human individuals. Profiling relied on immunoSEQ multiplex PCR, and the TCRdb table lists in-frame clones only, not all of them. The sample has about 2.1 million clones; 85% to 95% are singletons. Only CD45RO-negative cells positively selected for CCR7 counted as naive CD8 cells, so terminally differentiated effector memory CD45RA+ cells were excluded. Donors were healthy HIV-negative adults without recent acute infections or vaccinations. The sequence was collected from a man younger than 35 in good health. Some clones in this sample may be carry-over from other donors' samples. Material for sequencing was naive CD8+ T cells from PBMCs.

CDR3 protein: CASSLDRVVVEYF. The DNA for the CDR3 is TGTGCCAGCAGCTTGGACAGGGTAGTAGTTGAGTATTTT. This chain uses TRBV5-6 with TRBJ2-3; TRBD1 might be the D (6 bases). The CDR3 totals 13 residues. Germline V gene lookup returns CDR1 SGHDT and CDR2 YYEEEE. Between the trimmed V and J ends, which lost 0 bases and 13 bases, there was a span of 15 bases.